The present T cell receptor (beta chain) was sequenced within a study of T cell repertoires in cytomegalovirus infection. The sample holds many counts of this clonotype. TCRdb redid the calling of the reads with MiXCR, one entry per CDR3 protein. The sample includes 150,000 or so distinct CDR3 sequences, 6.5% of them seen just once. This CDR3 contains 13 residues. Germline assignment: CDR1 SGHTA and CDR2 FQGNSA. With 4 bases removed from V and 3 bases from J, the gap between germline ends came to 7 bases. Sequenced sample: PBMCs. The sequence was obtained from a human donor in good health (CMV status not recorded). Some clones in this sample may be carry-over from other donors' samples. The chain recombines TRBV7-2 with TRBJ2-1; D is uncertain. CDR3 DNA sequence: TGTGCCAGCAGCTCAACCTACTACAATGAGCAGTTCTTC. Protein: CASSSTYYNEQFF.